This is a list of T cell receptor beta chains from one sample in a study of CD8+CD57+ T cells in acquired aplastic anemia. TCRdb passed the reads through MiXCR, listing each CDR3 protein once. The data contain roughly 260,000 distinct CDR3 sequences, approximately 45% of them singletons. Specimen: sorted CD4+, CD8+, or CD8+CD57+ T cells (not recorded which) from PBMCs. These receptors originate from a human donor with aplastic anemia. CDR3s include the opening cysteine and the closing phenylalanine or tryptophan. The order of the fields is V gene, CDR3 protein.

TRBV27 | CASSSTTGGAHEQYF
TRBV19 | CASSIEGPNRADTQYF
TRBV7-9 | CASSLVQGDRVGNIQYF
TRBV6-5 | CASSYPNGEYGYTF
TRBV19 | CASTDRESSYEQYF
TRBV5-1 | CASSLVGAGLAGTYEQYF
TRBV4-3 | CASSQDQRGTTDTQYF
TRBV24-1 | CATSDLSDKAPWDAQYF
TRBV5-1 | CASPGGGNQPQHF
TRBV20-1 | CSAPLAGGVAETQYF
TRBV6-1 | CASSEDGSGLYGVGQFF
TRBV29-1 | CSAQTSTDTQYF
TRBV7-7 | CASSLGVRTRCNYGYTF
TRBV27 | CASSLLLDGGGEQYF
TRBV20-1 | CSADVAGDSQETQYF
TRBV7-2 | CASSPYYTDTQYF
TRBV5-4 | CASSLGLGSEETQYF
TRBV20-1 | CSALVGYGYTF
TRBV7-9 | CASSSTGRLSGANVLTF
TRBV20-1 | CSARDPGPAGEQYF
TRBV10-1 | CASSAGGSYNEQFF
TRBV27 | CASSLSRGQETQYF
TRBV5-8 | CASSLVPRSSYISPLHF
TRBV5-1 | CASSLVGRSSPLHF
TRBV2 | CASRGPFGYTF
TRBV6-6 | CASSNPGTGLNTEAFF
TRBV9 | CASSVGDREQETQYF
TRBV27 | CAGRQWRGVLTGELFF
TRBV30 | CAWSVGTWDQPQHF
TRBV7-6 | CASSFNNTEAFF
TRBV24-1 | CATSDPTSGGYEQYF
TRBV5-1 | CASSIGTSGRSEQYF
TRBV5-5 | CASSLPLGHEQYF